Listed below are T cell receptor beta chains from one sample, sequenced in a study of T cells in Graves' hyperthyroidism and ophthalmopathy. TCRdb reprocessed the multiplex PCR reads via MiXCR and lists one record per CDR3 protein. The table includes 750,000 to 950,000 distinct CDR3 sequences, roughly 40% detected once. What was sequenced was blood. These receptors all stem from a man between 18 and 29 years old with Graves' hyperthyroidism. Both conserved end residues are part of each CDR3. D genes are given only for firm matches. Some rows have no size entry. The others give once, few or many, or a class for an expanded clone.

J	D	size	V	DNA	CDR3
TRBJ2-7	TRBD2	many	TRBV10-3	TGTGCCATCAGAACGGGGGGGAGCTACGAGCAGTACTTC	CAIRTGGSYEQYF
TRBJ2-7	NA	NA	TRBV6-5	TGTGCCAGCAGTTACTCGAGGCACACAGGAAGCTCCTACGAGCAGTACTTC	CASSYSRHTGSSYEQYF
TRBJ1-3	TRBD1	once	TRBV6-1	TGTGCCAGCAGTGAGCAGGGGGAAAACACCATATATTTT	CASSEQGENTIYF
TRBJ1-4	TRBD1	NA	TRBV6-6	TGTGCCAGCAGTTGGACGGACAGGGACGGAGAAAAACTGTTTTTT	CASSWTDRDGEKLFF
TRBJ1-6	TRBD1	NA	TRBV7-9	TGTGCCAGCAGTGCTCGGACAGGGGAGCTAAATTCACCCCTCCACTTT	CASSARTGELNSPLHF
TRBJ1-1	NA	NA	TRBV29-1	TGCAGCTTGGAATGGGGCAGGGCGAACGATGAAGCTTTCTTT	CSLEWGRANDEAFF
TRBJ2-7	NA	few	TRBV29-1	TGCAGCGTTGAAGTTGAATCCAAATACTACGAGCAGTACTTC	CSVEVESKYYEQYF
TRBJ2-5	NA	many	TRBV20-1	TGCAGTGCTAGGAGTGAGGATAGAGAGACCCAGTACTTC	CSARSEDRETQYF
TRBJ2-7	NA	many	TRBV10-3	TGTGCCATCAGTTGGGACCCCTCCTACGAGCAGTACTTC	CAISWDPSYEQYF
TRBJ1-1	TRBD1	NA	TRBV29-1	TGCAGCGTAGGGGGCGCGGGGACTGAAGCTTTCTTT	CSVGGAGTEAFF
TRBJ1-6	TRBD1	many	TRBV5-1	TGCGCCAGCAGCCCCGAAGGGACAGGGTCTTCACCCCTCCACTTT	CASSPEGTGSSPLHF